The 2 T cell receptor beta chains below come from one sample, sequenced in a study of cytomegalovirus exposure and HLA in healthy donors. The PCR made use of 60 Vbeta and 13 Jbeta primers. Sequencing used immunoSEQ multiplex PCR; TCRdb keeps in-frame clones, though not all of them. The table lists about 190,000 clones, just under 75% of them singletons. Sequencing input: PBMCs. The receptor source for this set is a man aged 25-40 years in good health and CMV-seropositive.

The DNA for the CDR3 is TGTGCCAGCAGCCCGTGGGGACAGGCCACCTACGAGCAGTACTTC. This translates into CASSPWGQATYEQYF. The chain uses TRBV9 and TRBJ2-7, with 8 nucleotides matching TRBD1. Germline lookup yields CDR1 SGDLS and CDR2 YYNGEE. With V trimmed by 4 bases and J by 2 bases, 8 bases remained unmatched. The CDR3 sequence is 15 residues long.

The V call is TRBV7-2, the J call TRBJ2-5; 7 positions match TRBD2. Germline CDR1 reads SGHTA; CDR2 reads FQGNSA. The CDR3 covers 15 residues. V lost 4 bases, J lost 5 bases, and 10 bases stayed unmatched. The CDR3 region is CASSSVRGGDETQYF. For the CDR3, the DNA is TGTGCCAGCAGCTCCGTACGTGGGGGGGATGAGACCCAGTACTTC.